This TCR beta chain was found in a study of T cell repertoires in cytomegalovirus infection. General observations from the study: Pooled public TCR beta family frequency picked out CMV carriers with the relevant HLA.

TCRdb reanalysed the reads using MiXCR and keeps one entry per CDR3 protein. Of approximately 71,000 distinct CDR3 sequences listed, roughly 20% were seen once; the top ten hold around 70%. This CDR3 spans 18 amino acids. Germline CDR1 SEHNR, CDR2 FQNEAQ (reference sequence). Trimming took 6 bases from V and 2 from J; bases not matched to a gene: 10. The table lists this clonotype with a few counts. Antigen unknown. The TCR was taken from a human donor in good health (CMV status not recorded). Some clones in this sample may be carry-over from other donors' samples. Sample: CD8+ T cells from cultured PBMCs, taken from culture after CMV antigen stimulation. The V gene is TRBV7-9, the J gene TRBJ2-6; 10 nucleotides align to TRBD1. CDR3 sequence reads: CASRHPGQGLPGANVLTF. For the CDR3, the DNA is TGTGCCAGCAGACATCCGGGACAGGGGCTGCCTGGGGCCAACGTCCTGACTTTC.